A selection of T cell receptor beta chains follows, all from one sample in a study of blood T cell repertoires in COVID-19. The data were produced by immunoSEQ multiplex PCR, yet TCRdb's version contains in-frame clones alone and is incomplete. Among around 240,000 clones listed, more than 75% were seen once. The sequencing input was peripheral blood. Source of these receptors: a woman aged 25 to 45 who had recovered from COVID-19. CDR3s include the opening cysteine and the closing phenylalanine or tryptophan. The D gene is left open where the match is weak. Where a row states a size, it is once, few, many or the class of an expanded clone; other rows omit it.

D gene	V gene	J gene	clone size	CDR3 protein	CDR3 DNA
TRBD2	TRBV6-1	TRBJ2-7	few	CASSDHGGASYEQYF	TGTGCCAGCAGTGACCACGGGGGGGCGAGTTACGAGCAGTACTTC
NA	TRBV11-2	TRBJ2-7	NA	CASSLLDIGEQYF	TGTGCCAGCAGCTTGCTAGATATCGGCGAGCAGTACTTC
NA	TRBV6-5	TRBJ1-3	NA	CASVSQGGNTIYF	TGTGCCAGCGTGTCACAGGGAGGAAACACCATATATTTT
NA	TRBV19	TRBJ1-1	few	CASSIGSMRFMNTEAFF	TGTGCCAGTAGTATAGGTAGTATGCGGTTTATGAACACTGAAGCTTTCTTT
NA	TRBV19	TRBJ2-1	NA	CASSIVGGAYEQFF	TGTGCCAGTAGTATAGTGGGGGGGGCCTATGAGCAGTTCTTC
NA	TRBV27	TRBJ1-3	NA	CASSQVFPGNTIYF	TGTGCCAGCAGTCAGGTTTTTCCTGGAAACACCATATATTTT
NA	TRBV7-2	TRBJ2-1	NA	CASRITGLNEQFF	TGTGCCAGCAGAATCACAGGGTTGAATGAGCAGTTCTTC
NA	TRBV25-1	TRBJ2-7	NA	CASSEQDHSYEQYF	TGTGCCAGCAGTGAACAGGATCACTCCTACGAGCAGTACTTC
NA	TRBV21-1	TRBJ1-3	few	CASSKETGMSGNTIYF	TGTGCCAGCAGCAAAGAAACAGGGATGTCTGGAAACACCATATATTTT
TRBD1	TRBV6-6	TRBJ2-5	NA	CASSLPGQGGSETQYF	TGTGCCAGCAGCCTACCCGGACAGGGAGGTTCAGAGACCCAGTACTTC
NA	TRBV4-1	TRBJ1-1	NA	CASSQENRENTEAFF	TGCGCCAGCAGCCAAGAGAACCGGGAGAACACTGAAGCTTTCTTT
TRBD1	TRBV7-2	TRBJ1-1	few	CASSLARTGKTEAFF	TGTGCCAGCAGCTTAGCGAGGACAGGGAAGACTGAAGCTTTCTTT
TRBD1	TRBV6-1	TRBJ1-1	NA	CASSENRGEAFF	TGTGCCAGCAGTGAAAACAGGGGTGAAGCTTTCTTT
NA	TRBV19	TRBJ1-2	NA	CASRGSDGYTF	TGTGCCAGTAGGGGCTCGGATGGCTACACCTTC
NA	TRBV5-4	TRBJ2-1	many	CASSLGDNEQFF	TGTGCCAGCAGCTTAGGGGACAATGAGCAGTTCTTC
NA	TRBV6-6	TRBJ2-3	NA	CASSYSPWAYTDTQYF	TGTGCCAGCAGTTACTCCCCGTGGGCATACACAGATACGCAGTATTTT
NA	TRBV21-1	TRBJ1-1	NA	CASDLGRENTEAFF	TGTGCCAGCGACCTTGGACGGGAGAACACTGAAGCTTTCTTT
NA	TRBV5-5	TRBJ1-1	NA	CASSWGQNTEAFF	TGTGCCAGCAGCTGGGGACAGAACACTGAAGCTTTCTTT
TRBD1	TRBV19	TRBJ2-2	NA	CASSFGTGGNAGELFF	TGTGCCAGTAGTTTCGGGACAGGGGGAAACGCCGGGGAGCTGTTTTTT
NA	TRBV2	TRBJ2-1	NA	CASLEEARGEQFF	TGTGCCAGTCTGGAGGAGGCACGCGGGGAGCAGTTCTTC
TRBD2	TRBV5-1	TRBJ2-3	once	CASSLDSGGTDTQYF	TGCGCCAGCAGCTTAGATAGCGGGGGCACAGATACGCAGTATTTT
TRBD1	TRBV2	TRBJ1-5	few	CASNRDRGGNQPQHF	TGTGCCAGCAACCGGGACAGGGGAGGGAATCAGCCCCAGCATTTT